A single sample gave rise to the 18 T cell receptor beta chains below, sequenced in a study of cytomegalovirus exposure and HLA in healthy donors. This PCR relied on a set of 60 Vbeta primers and 13 Jbeta primers. Assay used: immunoSEQ multiplex PCR; TCRdb lists only in-frame clones, some missing. The data show 55,000 to 80,000 clones, with roughly 80% seen just once and less than 3% held by the top ten. The sample consisted of PBMCs. These receptors were taken from a woman aged 25 to 39 in good health and CMV-seronegative.

The rearrangement links TRBV18 to TRBJ1-1; possible D gene TRBD1, 5 bases. This CDR3 has 14 residues. CDR1 is KGHSH and CDR2 is LQKENI in the germline V gene. V lost 6 bases and J lost 1, with 12 bases in between. For the CDR3, the DNA is TGTGCCAGCTCGGATTCCGGGGGGAACACTGAAGCTTTCTTT. As protein: CASSDSGGNTEAFF.

The CDR3 sequence is CASSALRGGTEAFF. CDR3 DNA sequence: TGTGCCAGCAGCGCCCTTAGGGGTGGCACTGAAGCTTTCTTT. The rearrangement uses TRBV4-2 and TRBJ1-1; D perhaps matches TRBD1 (5 bases). The V gene's germline CDR1 is LGHNA and CDR2 YNFKEQ. CDR3 length: 14 residues. The germline V and J ends were trimmed by 5 bases and 4 bases, with 14 bases remaining between them.

The chain is built from TRBV4-3 and TRBJ2-3, with 9 bases identical to TRBD2. The trim removed 1 base at V and 4 bases at J, leaving 9 bases unmatched. Germline V gene sequence: CDR1 LGHNA, CDR2 YSLEER. The CDR3 is 17 residues long. The CDR3 nucleotides read TGCGCCAGCAGCCAAGGGAGGGGCGGGGGGGGCGCAGATACGCAGTATTTT. Encoded protein: CASSQGRGGGGADTQYF.

V is TRBV29-1 and J is TRBJ2-7, with TRBD1 identical over 11 bases. This CDR3 contains 13 residues. The ends lost 6 bases at V and 5 bases at J; junction bases unmatched: 6. CDR1 is SQVTM, CDR2 ANQGSEA, per germline. DNA for the CDR3: TGCAGCGTCGCCCGGGACAGGGGGGACGAGCAGTACTTC. The encoded protein is CSVARDRGDEQYF.

The V and J genes are TRBV11-3 and TRBJ2-7; D is perhaps TRBD2 (5 bases). This CDR3 contains 13 residues. The V gene lost 3 bases and the J gene lost 7 bases, with 13 bases spanning the gap. In germline, CDR1 is SGHNT, CDR2 YENEEA. The chain's CDR3 is CASSFGFTGEQYF. CDR3 nucleotide sequence: TGTGCCAGCAGCTTTGGATTTACGGGGGAGCAGTACTTC.

The chain is built from TRBV6-5 and TRBJ1-5; weak D call: TRBD1 (5 bases). Trimming took off 0 bases at V and 8 bases at J, with 11 bases between the two ends. Germline loops: CDR1 MNHEY, CDR2 SVGAGI. The CDR3 consists of 14 residues. CDR3 sequence (DNA): TGTGCCAGCAGTTACTCACCGGGGGGTAAGCCCCAGCATTTT. Translation: CASSYSPGGKPQHF.

CDR3 in amino acids: CAISDWGQGKNTIYF. CDR3 DNA: TGTGCCATCAGTGATTGGGGACAGGGGAAAAACACCATATATTTT. V and J are TRBV10-3 and TRBJ1-3; 10 nucleotides line up with TRBD1. CDR1 ENHRY and CDR2 SYGVKD come from the germline V gene. V shed 3 bases, J shed 6 bases, and the junction held 5 bases outside the gene matches. CDR3 length: 15 residues.

The V gene is TRBV19, the J gene TRBJ2-7, with unresolved D. V lost 4 bases and J lost 0, with 13 bases in between. Germline V gives CDR1 LNHDA, CDR2 SQIVND (reference sequence). The CDR3 runs to 15 residues. The CDR3 region has the DNA TGTGCCAGTAGTAATTGGTGGCAGAACTCCTACGAGCAGTACTTC. Its protein product is CASSNWWQNSYEQYF.

The chain has TRBV28 and TRBJ1-5, with TRBD1 matching 7 bases. The CDR3 consists of 11 residues. The junction had 4 bases not matched to a gene; V was cut back by 6 bases and J by 11 bases. CDR1 and CDR2 (germline): MDHEN, SYDVKM. CDR3 bases: TGTGCCAGCAGCTTGGACAGGTCCCAGCATTTT. It encodes CASSLDRSQHF. Based on the CDR3 plus reference TRBV28 and TRBJ1-5, the full variable domain is DVKVTQSSRYLVKRTGEKVFLECVQDMDHENMFWYRQDPGLGLRLIYFSYDVKMKEKGDIPEGYSVSREKKERFSLILESASTNQTSMYLCASSLDRSQHFGDGTRLSIL.

V is TRBV7-6 and J is TRBJ2-7, with 10 bases that match TRBD2. Trimming at V came to 5 bases and at J to 0 bases, leaving 4 bases not matched to a gene. This CDR3 has 15 amino acids. Per the germline V gene, CDR1 is SGHVS and CDR2 is FNYEAQ. The CDR3 spells CASSATSGVSYEQYF. The CDR3 nucleotides are TGTGCCAGCAGCGCCACTAGCGGGGTCTCCTACGAGCAGTACTTC.

This rearrangement joins TRBV27 to TRBJ1-4; D not certain. The V gene's germline CDR1 is MNHEY and CDR2 SMNVEV (reference sequence). Trimming removed 5 bases from V and 5 bases from J, with 12 bases in between. This CDR3 has 14 amino acids. In DNA form, the CDR3 reads TGTGCCAGCAGTGTCGGGGTCCACAATGAAAAACTGTTTTTT. Its protein product is CASSVGVHNEKLFF.

This clone was counted a few times. The genes are TRBV6-1 and TRBJ2-7; no clear D gene. Germline CDR1 is MNHNS and CDR2 is SASEGT. The germline V and J ends were trimmed by 1 base and 2 bases, with 6 bases remaining between them. The CDR3 totals 13 residues. CDR3 in amino acids: CASSEGHTYEQYF. The CDR3 DNA follows: TGTGCCAGCAGTGAAGGGCATACCTACGAGCAGTACTTC.

The V and J genes are TRBV10-2 and TRBJ2-1; 9 positions match TRBD2. The ends lost 6 bases at V and 3 bases at J; junction bases unmatched: 6. Germline loops: CDR1 WSHSY, CDR2 SAAADI. The CDR3 has 15 residues. CDR3 protein: CASRAGGPGYNEQFF. In nucleotides, the CDR3 is TGCGCCAGCAGGGCGGGGGGGCCTGGCTACAATGAGCAGTTCTTC.

The chain joins TRBV7-2 to TRBJ2-2; no definite D call. Germline V CDR1 and CDR2: SGHTA, FQGNSA. V lost 1 base to trimming and J lost 3 bases, with 6 bases between them. The CDR3 totals 14 residues. The CDR3 loop reads CASSLDRDTGELFF. The DNA of the CDR3 is TGTGCCAGCAGCTTAGACAGAGACACCGGGGAGCTGTTTTTT. The whole variable domain, filled in from reference TRBV7-2 and TRBJ2-2, reads GAGVSQSPSNKVTEKGKDVELRCDPISGHTALYWYRQSLGQGLEFLIYFQGNSAPDKSGLPSDRFSAERTGGSVSTLTIQRTQQEDSAVYLCASSLDRDTGELFFGEGSRLTVL.

The chain has TRBV10-3 and TRBJ2-3, with D possibly TRBD1 on 6 matching bases. Germline values: CDR1 ENHRY, CDR2 SYGVKD. The CDR3 covers 13 residues. V was trimmed by 10 bases and J by 6 bases, leaving 17 bases between them. The CDR3 sequence is CATHEGDGDTQYF. The CDR3 DNA follows: TGTGCCACCCATGAGGGGGATGGTGATACGCAGTATTTT.

CDR3: CASSWGQGNTEAFF. CDR3 nucleotide sequence: TGTGCCAGCAGCTGGGGACAGGGGAACACTGAAGCTTTCTTT. The chain joins TRBV7-9 to TRBJ1-1; 9 positions agree with TRBD1. From germline, CDR1 is SEHNR and CDR2 FQNEAQ (reference sequence). This CDR3 is 14 amino acids long. V gave up 4 bases and J gave up 1 base; unmatched junction bases: 1.

The chain has TRBV11-2 and TRBJ2-1; possibly TRBD2 for D (6 bases). CDR1 is SGHAT and CDR2 is FQNNGV in the germline V gene. Trimming stripped 5 bases from V and 7 bases from J, with 15 bases between. CDR3 length: 14 amino acids. The CDR3: CASSPAGNRNEQFF. For the CDR3, the DNA is TGTGCCAGCAGCCCGGCGGGGAATCGTAATGAGCAGTTCTTC.

This chain's CDR3 is CASSSQLEQYF. CDR3 nucleotide sequence: TGTGCCAGCAGTTCACAGCTAGAGCAGTACTTC. This chain links TRBV5-6 with TRBJ2-7; no clear D. The ends were cut back, 5 bases at V and 7 bases at J, with 10 bases in the middle. The germline V gene encodes CDR1 SGHDT and CDR2 YYEEEE. This CDR3 comprises 11 residues.